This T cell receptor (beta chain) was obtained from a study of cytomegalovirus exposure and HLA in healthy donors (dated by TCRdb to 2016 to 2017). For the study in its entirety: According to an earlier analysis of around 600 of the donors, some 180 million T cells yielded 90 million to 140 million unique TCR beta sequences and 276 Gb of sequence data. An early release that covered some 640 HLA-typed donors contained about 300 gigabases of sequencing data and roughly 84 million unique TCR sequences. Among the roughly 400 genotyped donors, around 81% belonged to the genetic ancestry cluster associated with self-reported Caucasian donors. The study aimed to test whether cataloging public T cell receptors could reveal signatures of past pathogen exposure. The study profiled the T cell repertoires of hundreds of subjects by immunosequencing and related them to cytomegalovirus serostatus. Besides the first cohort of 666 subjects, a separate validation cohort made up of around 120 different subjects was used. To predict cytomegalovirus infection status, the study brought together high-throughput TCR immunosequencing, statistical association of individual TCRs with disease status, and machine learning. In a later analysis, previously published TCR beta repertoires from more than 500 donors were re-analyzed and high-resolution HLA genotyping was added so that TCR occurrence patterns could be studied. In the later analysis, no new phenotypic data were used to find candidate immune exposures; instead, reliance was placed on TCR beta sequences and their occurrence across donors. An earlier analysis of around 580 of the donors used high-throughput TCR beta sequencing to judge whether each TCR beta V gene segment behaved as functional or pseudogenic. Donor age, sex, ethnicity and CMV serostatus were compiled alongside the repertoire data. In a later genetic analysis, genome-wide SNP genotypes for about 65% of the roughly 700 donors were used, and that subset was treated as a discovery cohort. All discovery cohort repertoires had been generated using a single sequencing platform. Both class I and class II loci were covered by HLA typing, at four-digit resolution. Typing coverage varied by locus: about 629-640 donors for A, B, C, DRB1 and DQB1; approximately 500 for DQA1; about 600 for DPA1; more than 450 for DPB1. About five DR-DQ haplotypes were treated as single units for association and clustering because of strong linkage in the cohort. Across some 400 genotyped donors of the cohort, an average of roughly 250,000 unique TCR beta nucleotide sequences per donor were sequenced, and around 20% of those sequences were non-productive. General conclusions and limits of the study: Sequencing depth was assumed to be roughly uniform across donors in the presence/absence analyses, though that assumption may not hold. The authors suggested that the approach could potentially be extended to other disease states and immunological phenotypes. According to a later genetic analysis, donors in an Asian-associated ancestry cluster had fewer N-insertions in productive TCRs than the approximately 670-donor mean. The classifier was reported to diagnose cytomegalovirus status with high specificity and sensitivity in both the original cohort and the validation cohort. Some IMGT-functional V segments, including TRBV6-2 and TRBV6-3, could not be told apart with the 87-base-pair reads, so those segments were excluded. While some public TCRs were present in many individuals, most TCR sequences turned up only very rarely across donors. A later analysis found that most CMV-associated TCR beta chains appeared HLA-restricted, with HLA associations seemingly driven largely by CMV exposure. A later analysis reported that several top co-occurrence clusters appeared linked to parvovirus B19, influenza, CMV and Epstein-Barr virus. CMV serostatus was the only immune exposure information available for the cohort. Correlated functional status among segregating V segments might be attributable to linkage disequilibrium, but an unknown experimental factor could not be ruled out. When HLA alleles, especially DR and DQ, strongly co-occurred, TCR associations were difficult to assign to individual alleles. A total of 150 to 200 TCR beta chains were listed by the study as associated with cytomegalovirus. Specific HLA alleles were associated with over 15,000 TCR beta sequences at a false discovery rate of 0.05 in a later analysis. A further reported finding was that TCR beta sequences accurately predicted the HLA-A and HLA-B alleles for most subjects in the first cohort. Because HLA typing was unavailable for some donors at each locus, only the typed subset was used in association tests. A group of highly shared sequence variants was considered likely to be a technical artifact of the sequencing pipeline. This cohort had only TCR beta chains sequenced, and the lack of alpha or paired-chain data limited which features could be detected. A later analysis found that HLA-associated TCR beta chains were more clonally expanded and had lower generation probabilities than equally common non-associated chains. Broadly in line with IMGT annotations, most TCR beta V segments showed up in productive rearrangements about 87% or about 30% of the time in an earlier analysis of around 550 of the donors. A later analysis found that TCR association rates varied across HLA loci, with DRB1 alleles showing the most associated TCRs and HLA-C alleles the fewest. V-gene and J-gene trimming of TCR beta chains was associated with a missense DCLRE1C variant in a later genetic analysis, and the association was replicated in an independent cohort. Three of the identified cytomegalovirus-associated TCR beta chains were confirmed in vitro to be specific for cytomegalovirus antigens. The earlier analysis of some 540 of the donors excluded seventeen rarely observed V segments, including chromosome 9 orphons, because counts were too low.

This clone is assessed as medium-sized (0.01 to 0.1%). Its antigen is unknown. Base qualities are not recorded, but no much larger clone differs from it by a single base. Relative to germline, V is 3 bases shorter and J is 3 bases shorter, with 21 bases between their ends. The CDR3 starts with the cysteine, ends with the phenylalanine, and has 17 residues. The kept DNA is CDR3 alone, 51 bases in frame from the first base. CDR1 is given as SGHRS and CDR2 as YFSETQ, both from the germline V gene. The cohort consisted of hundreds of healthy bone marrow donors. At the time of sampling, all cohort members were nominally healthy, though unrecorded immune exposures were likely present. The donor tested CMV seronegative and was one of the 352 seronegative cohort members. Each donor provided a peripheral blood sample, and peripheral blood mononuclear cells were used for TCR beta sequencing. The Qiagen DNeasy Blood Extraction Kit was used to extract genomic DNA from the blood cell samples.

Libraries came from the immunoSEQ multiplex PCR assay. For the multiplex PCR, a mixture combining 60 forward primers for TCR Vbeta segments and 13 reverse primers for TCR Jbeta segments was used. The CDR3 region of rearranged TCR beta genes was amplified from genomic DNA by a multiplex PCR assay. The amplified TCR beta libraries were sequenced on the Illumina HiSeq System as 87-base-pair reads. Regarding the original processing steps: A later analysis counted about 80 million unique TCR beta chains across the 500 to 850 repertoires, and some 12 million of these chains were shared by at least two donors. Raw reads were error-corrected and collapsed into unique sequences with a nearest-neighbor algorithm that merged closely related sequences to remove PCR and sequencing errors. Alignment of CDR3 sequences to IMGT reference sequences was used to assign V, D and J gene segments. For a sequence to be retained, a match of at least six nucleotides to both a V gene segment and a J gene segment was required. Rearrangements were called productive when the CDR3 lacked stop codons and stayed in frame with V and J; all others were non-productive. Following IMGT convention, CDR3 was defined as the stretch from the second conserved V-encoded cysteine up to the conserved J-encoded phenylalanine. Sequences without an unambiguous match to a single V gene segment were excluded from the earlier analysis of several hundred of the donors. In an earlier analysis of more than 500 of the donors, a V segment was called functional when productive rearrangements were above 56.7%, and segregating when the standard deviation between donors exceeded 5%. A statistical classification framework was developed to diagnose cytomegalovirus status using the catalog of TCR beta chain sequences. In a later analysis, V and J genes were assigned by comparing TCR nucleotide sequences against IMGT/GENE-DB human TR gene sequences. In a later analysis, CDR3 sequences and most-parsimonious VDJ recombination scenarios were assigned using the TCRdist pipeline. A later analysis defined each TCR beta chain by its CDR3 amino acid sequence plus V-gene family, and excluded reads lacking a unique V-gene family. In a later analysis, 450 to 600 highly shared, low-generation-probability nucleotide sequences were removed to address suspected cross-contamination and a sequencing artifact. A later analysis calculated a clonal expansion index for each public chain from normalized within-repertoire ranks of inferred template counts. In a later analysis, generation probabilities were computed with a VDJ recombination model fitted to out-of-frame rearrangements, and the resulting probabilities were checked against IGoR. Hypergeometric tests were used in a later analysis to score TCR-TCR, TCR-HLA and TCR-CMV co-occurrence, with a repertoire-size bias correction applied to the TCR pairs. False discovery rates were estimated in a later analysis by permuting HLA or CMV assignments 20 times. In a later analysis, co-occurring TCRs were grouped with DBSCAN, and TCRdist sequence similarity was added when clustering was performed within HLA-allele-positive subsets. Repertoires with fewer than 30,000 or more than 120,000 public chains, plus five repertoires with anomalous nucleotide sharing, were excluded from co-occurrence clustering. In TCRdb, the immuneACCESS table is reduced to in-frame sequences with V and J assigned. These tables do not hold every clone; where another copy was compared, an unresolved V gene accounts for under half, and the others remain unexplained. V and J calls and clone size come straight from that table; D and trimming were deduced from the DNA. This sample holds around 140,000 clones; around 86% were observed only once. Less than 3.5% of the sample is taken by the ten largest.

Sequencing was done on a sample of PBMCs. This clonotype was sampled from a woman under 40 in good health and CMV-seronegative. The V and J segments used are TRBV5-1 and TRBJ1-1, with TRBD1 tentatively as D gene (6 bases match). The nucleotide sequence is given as TGCGCCAGCAGCTCCGTGGGGGCGGGGGGGGCGGACACTGAAGCTTTCTTT. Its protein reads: CASSSVGAGGADTEAFF.